This TCR beta chain was recovered during a study of blood T cells in healthy people across ages. With 5 bases removed from V and 0 bases from J, the gap between germline ends came to 14 bases. The germline V gene has CDR1 MGHDK and CDR2 SYGVNS. The CDR3 has 17 amino acids. The authors ran a second PCR of roughly 6 to 12 cycles using a sample-barcoded 5' primer and a J-beta primer mix. One entry per CDR3 protein, called by TCRdb with MiXCR from the 5' RACE reads. The data contain fewer than 2,000,000 distinct CDR3 sequences, about two fifths of them singletons. The sequenced sample was blood. This receptor was obtained from a human donor in good health. J is TRBJ2-6 and V is TRBV25-1; possible D gene TRBD1, 5 bases. The CDR3 here is CASSRLQGSSGANVLTF. In DNA, the CDR3 is TGTGCCAGCAGTCGGTTGCAGGGTAGCTCTGGGGCCAACGTCCTGACTTTC. The whole variable domain, remainder taken from reference TRBV25-1 and TRBJ2-6, is EADIYQTPRYLVIGTGKKITLECSQTMGHDKMYWYQQDPGMELHLIHYSYGVNSTEKGDLSSESTVSRIRTEHFPLTLESARPSHTSQYLCASSRLQGSSGANVLTFGAGSRLTVL.